One T cell receptor (beta chain) is described in this entry. The data derive from a study of T cell changes during pregnancy in multiple sclerosis. In germline, CDR1 is SGHTA, CDR2 FQGNSA. The CDR3 totals 16 residues. V gave up 2 bases and J gave up 6 bases, with 17 bases separating them. Data came from immunoSEQ multiplex PCR; TCRdb stores just in-frame clones and leaves some out. Among 45,000 to 55,000 clones listed, 80% to 95% were seen once. The chain joins TRBV7-2 to TRBJ1-3; TRBD1 is a possible D gene (5 bases). The sequencing used peripheral blood, collected in the third trimester of pregnancy. The receptor was isolated from a female donor with multiple sclerosis, enrolled in a pregnancy study. CDR3 amino acids: CASSLNPSRAVNTIYF. The CDR3 DNA reads TGTGCCAGCAGCTTAAACCCGAGCAGGGCTGTAAACACCATATATTTT.